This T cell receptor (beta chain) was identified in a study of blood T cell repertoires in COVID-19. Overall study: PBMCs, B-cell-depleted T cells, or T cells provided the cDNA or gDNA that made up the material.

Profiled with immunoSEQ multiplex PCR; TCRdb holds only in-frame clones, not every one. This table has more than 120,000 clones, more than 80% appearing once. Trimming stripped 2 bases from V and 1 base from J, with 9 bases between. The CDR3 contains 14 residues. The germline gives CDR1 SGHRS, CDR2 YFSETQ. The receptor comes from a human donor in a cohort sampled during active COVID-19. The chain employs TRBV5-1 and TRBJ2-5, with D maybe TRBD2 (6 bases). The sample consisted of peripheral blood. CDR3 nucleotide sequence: TGCGCCAGCAGCTTTGGGGGGATCCAAGAGACCCAGTACTTC. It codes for CASSFGGIQETQYF.